This T cell receptor (beta chain) was identified during a study of cytomegalovirus exposure and HLA in healthy donors. As for this clone: Its antigen remains unidentified.

General study findings and limits: Rare TCR sequences predominated, though certain public TCRs were found in many donors.

Clones were read by immunoSEQ multiplex PCR, and TCRdb kept only the in-frame ones, dropping some. The sample holds about 120,000 clones, roughly 89% seen once. The length of the CDR3 is 14 residues. Germline CDR1 SNHLY, CDR2 FYNNEI. V dropped 5 bases and J dropped 3 bases, with 13 bases sitting between them. Sequenced: PBMCs. This rearrangement joins TRBV2 to TRBJ1-2; D remains unclear. The receptor comes from a woman aged 18 to 35 in good health and CMV-seronegative. The CDR3 DNA reads as TGTGCCAGCAGTCGAGAGTTCCAGGACTATGGCTACACCTTC. Amino acids: CASSREFQDYGYTF.